The 32 T cell receptor beta chains below all came from one sample that was sequenced in a study of shared clonotypes between healthy human individuals. Generated by immunoSEQ multiplex PCR, the TCRdb table keeps only in-frame clones and is missing some. There are millions of clones in the sample; 85% to 95% occur only once, and around 0.15% lies in the top ten. The sequenced sample consisted of naive CD4+ T cells sorted from blood. Subset specified: CD45RA+ positively selected. The receptors stem from a man aged 18 to 30 in good health.

The chain recombines TRBV30 with TRBJ1-4; TRBD1 is a possible D gene (5 bases). This CDR3 is built from 13 residues. Germline assignment: CDR1 GTSNPN and CDR2 SVGIG (reference sequence). The V gene lost 2 bases and the J gene lost 8 bases, with 12 bases spanning the gap. CDR3 in DNA: TGTGCCTGGAGTCCCCAGGGCAGGGAAAAACTGTTTTTT. Translation: CAWSPQGREKLFF.

V gene TRBV11-2 combines with J gene TRBJ2-1, with D perhaps TRBD1 or TRBD2 (7 bases each). Germline loops: CDR1 SGHAT, CDR2 FQNNGV. V lost 5 bases and J 8 bases, leaving 16 bases between the germline ends. The CDR3 is 14 amino acids. CDR3 in amino acids: CASSGSQGRDEQFF. CDR3 bases: TGTGCCAGCAGCGGGTCACAGGGGAGGGATGAGCAGTTCTTC.

A remark on this clone: Within the sample, other DNA sequences also encode this same CDR3. V usage is TRBV18 and J usage is TRBJ2-5; D might be TRBD1 or TRBD2, each matching 5 bases. V was shortened by 2 bases and J by 5 bases, with 9 bases between the two germline ends. Germline V gene sequence: CDR1 KGHSH, CDR2 LQKENI. The CDR3 is made up of 13 amino acids. The CDR3 loop reads CASSPDRDETQYF. CDR3 bases: TGTGCCAGCTCACCAGATAGGGACGAGACCCAGTACTTC.

The rearrangement uses TRBV30 and TRBJ2-7; 8 bases agree with TRBD2. This CDR3 spans 13 amino acids. V trimming: 5 bases; J trimming: 6 bases; junction bases outside the gene matches: 9. Germline V gives CDR1 GTSNPN, CDR2 SVGIG (reference sequence). The CDR3: CAWGLALVGEQYF. CDR3 coding DNA: TGTGCCTGGGGACTAGCTCTCGTAGGCGAGCAGTACTTC.

The chain combines TRBV5-1 with TRBJ1-1; perhaps TRBD1 as D (6 bases). CDR1 SGHRS and CDR2 YFSETQ come from the germline V gene. The ends were cut back, 2 bases at V and 4 bases at J, with 12 bases in the middle. CDR3 length: 14 residues. The DNA of the CDR3 is TGCGCCAGCAGCTTCGACACAGGGCCCACTGAAGCTTTCTTT. Translated: CASSFDTGPTEAFF.

The genes are TRBV6-5 and TRBJ2-7; 8 nucleotides align to TRBD1. The germline CDR1 and CDR2 sequences are MNHEY and SVGAGI. This CDR3 is built from 12 residues. V was pared by 10 bases and J by 5 bases, with 7 bases of the junction left unmatched. The CDR3 sequence is CATNRGFDEQYF. The CDR3 DNA follows: TGTGCCACCAACAGGGGGTTCGACGAGCAGTACTTC.

The chain links TRBV19 to TRBJ2-3; either TRBD1 or TRBD2 may supply D (6 bases each). V was trimmed by 3 bases and J by 6 bases, leaving 16 bases between them. The germline gives CDR1 LNHDA, CDR2 SQIVND (reference sequence). The CDR3 extends over 15 amino acids. CDR3 sequence reads: CASSIGQGRSDTQYF. CDR3 DNA: TGTGCCAGTAGTATCGGGCAGGGGAGGTCGGATACGCAGTATTTT. The whole variable domain, filled in from reference TRBV19 and TRBJ2-3, reads DGGITQSPKYLFRKEGQNVTLSCEQNLNHDAMYWYRQDPGQGLRLIYYSQIVNDFQKGDIAEGYSVSREKKESFPLTVTSAQKNPTAFYLCASSIGQGRSDTQYFGPGTRLTVL.

The chain uses TRBV7-6 and TRBJ2-7, with 12 bases lining up with TRBD2. The CDR3 sequence is 14 residues long. CDR1 and CDR2 from the germline V gene are SGHVS and FNYEAQ. Trimming took 5 bases from V and 4 from J; bases not matched to a gene: 3. CDR3 amino acids: CASSAGLAGYEQYF. CDR3 DNA sequence: TGTGCCAGCAGCGCCGGACTAGCGGGGTACGAGCAGTACTTC.

The chain couples TRBV29-1 to TRBJ2-2, with D perhaps matching TRBD1 or TRBD2 (5 bases each). Germline V CDR1 and CDR2: SQVTM, ANQGSEA. The V end lost 4 bases, the J end lost 0 bases, and 9 bases lay between the germline ends. This CDR3 contains 14 residues. The CDR3 DNA is TGCAGCGTTGTTATGGGGGCGAACACCGGGGAGCTGTTTTTT. Protein: CSVVMGANTGELFF.

The chain combines TRBV18 with TRBJ1-1; 9 nucleotides match TRBD1. V shed 6 bases, J shed 5 bases, and the junction held 13 bases outside the gene matches. There are 16 residues in the CDR3. Per germline, CDR1 KGHSH and CDR2 LQKENI. CDR3: CASSRSGTGRGTEAFF. The CDR3 nucleotides are TGTGCCAGCTCCCGGTCGGGGACAGGGCGGGGGACTGAAGCTTTCTTT.

With respect to this clone: A junction end diverges from the germline sequence, so it may reflect a read error. CDR3 amino acids: CASSATGTAKLTNF. The CDR3, as DNA: TGTGCCAGCAGCGCTACCGGGACAGCCAAGTTAACGAACTTC. The V call is TRBV5-6, the J call TRBJ2-4; the match to TRBD1 covers 7 bases. CDR1 is SGHDT and CDR2 is YYEEEE in the germline V gene. The CDR3 spans 14 residues.

The chain employs TRBV5-1 and TRBJ1-1, with D hard to call. The V and J ends lost 1 base and 1 base respectively, with 11 bases between them. There are 15 residues in the CDR3. The germline V gene has CDR1 SGHRS and CDR2 YFSETQ. The CDR3, as DNA: TGCGCCAGCAGCTTGACGCAGCGGGCGAACACTGAAGCTTTCTTT. It encodes CASSLTQRANTEAFF.

The J gene is TRBJ1-1, the V gene TRBV6-6; perhaps TRBD1 as D (5 bases). CDR3 length: 13 residues. V lost 0 bases and J lost 4, with 6 bases in between. Germline-derived CDR1 and CDR2 are MNHNY and SVGAGI (reference sequence). In DNA, the CDR3 is TGTGCCAGCAGTTACTCAGGGGCCACTGAAGCTTTCTTT. Amino acids: CASSYSGATEAFF.

The chain recombines TRBV7-9 with TRBJ2-1; TRBD1 agrees at 8 bases. The V gene's germline CDR1 is SEHNR and CDR2 FQNEAQ (reference sequence). The CDR3 covers 16 residues. V trimming: 1 base; J trimming: 5 bases; junction bases outside the gene matches: 7. CDR3 amino acids: CASSLVRQGANNEQFF. The CDR3 bases are TGTGCCAGCAGCTTAGTAAGGCAGGGGGCGAACAATGAGCAGTTCTTC.

The chain carries TRBV6-5 and TRBJ2-1, with 11 nucleotides matching TRBD1. The CDR3 is 14 residues long. J lost 9 bases, V lost 1 base, and 2 bases had no gene match. Per germline, CDR1 MNHEY and CDR2 SVGAGI. The CDR3 region is CASSYLGQGVEQFF. Written as DNA, the CDR3 is TGTGCCAGCAGTTACTTGGGACAGGGGGTTGAGCAGTTCTTC.

This chain connects TRBV14 to TRBJ2-7; tentatively, D is TRBD2 (6 bases). Deletions cut 2 bases from V and 4 bases from J, with 30 bases between. CDR3 length equals 20 residues. Looked up from germline, CDR1 is SGHDN and CDR2 is FVKESK. The CDR3 sequence is CASSQSTHWAGRNFLYEQYF. In DNA form, the CDR3 reads TGTGCCAGCAGCCAATCGACCCATTGGGCGGGACGGAATTTTTTATACGAGCAGTACTTC.

This rearrangement joins TRBV5-5 to TRBJ2-2, with 7 positions matching TRBD2. Germline assignment: CDR1 SGHKS and CDR2 YYEKEE (reference sequence). The CDR3 contains 15 residues. Trimming took 6 bases from V and 5 from J; bases not matched to a gene: 10. The CDR3 protein is CASTKGRENTGELFF. CDR3 DNA: TGTGCCAGCACCAAGGGGAGGGAAAATACCGGGGAGCTGTTTTTT.

Comments on this clone: At the DNA level, this CDR3 is encoded by other sequences in the same sample as well. The chain links TRBV28 to TRBJ2-3, with TRBD2 matching over 12 bases. Germline lookup yields CDR1 MDHEN and CDR2 SYDVKM. Losses at the gene ends were 5 bases for V and 6 bases for J; bases not matched to a gene: 6. The CDR3 is made up of 15 amino acids. The CDR3: CASSPGLAGPDTQYF. The CDR3 DNA sequence: TGTGCCAGCAGTCCCGGACTAGCGGGGCCGGATACGCAGTATTTT.

This sequence joins TRBV5-5 and TRBJ1-4; D unresolved. Trimming pared 0 bases from V and 3 bases from J, leaving 6 bases between. The CDR3 loop spans 14 amino acids. Germline values: CDR1 SGHKS, CDR2 YYEKEE (reference sequence). Written as DNA, the CDR3 is TGTGCCAGCAGCTTGGGGCGGGCTAATGAAAAACTGTTTTTT. It yields the protein CASSLGRANEKLFF.

V gene TRBV7-9 combines with J gene TRBJ1-4; TRBD1 agrees at 9 bases. This CDR3 comprises 16 residues. Germline lookup yields CDR1 SEHNR and CDR2 FQNEAQ (reference sequence). V gave up 5 bases and J gave up 0 bases; unmatched junction bases: 4. The CDR3 DNA follows: TGTGCCAGCAGCGAGGGACAGGGAGCAACTAATGAAAAACTGTTTTTT. Translation: CASSEGQGATNEKLFF.

The chain links TRBV18 to TRBJ2-7; 11 positions match TRBD2. Germline V gives CDR1 KGHSH, CDR2 LQKENI. J lost 0 bases, V lost 6 bases, and 10 bases had no gene match. The CDR3 contains 17 residues. The CDR3 protein is CASSVGTSGVLSYEQYF. For the CDR3, the DNA is TGTGCCAGCTCGGTGGGGACTAGCGGTGTACTCTCCTACGAGCAGTACTTC.

The J gene is TRBJ2-5, the V gene TRBV10-2; D possibly uses TRBD1 or TRBD2 (6 bases each). Germline CDR1 WSHSY, CDR2 SAAADI. The CDR3 sequence is 15 residues long. V was clipped by 0 bases and J by 5 bases, with 13 bases between them. The CDR3 DNA is TGCGCCAGCAGTGAGTCGTGGGGGGCTTGGGAGACCCAGTACTTC. Amino acids: CASSESWGAWETQYF.

V is TRBV14 and J is TRBJ1-1; D gene unclear. The CDR3 is 13 residues long. Germline V gene sequence: CDR1 SGHDN, CDR2 FVKESK. Trimming shortened V by 4 bases and J by 3 bases, and 9 bases separated the two germline ends. CDR3 residues: CASSLTPHTEAFF. The CDR3 nucleotides are TGTGCCAGCAGCCTGACACCTCACACTGAAGCTTTCTTT.

This clone was detected only a few times. The V gene is TRBV30, the J gene TRBJ1-1; D remains unclear. The CDR3 has 12 amino acids. Germline V CDR1 and CDR2: GTSNPN, SVGIG (reference sequence). Deletions cut 5 bases from V and 7 bases from J, with 14 bases between. CDR3 region: CAWGFPEFEAFF. The CDR3 region has the DNA TGTGCCTGGGGCTTTCCGGAATTTGAAGCTTTCTTT. Variable domain in full (rest from reference TRBV30 and TRBJ1-1): SQTIHQWPATLVQPVGSPLSLECTVEGTSNPNLYWYRQAAGRGLQLLFYSVGIGQISSEVPQNLSASRPQDRQFILSSKKLLLSDSGFYLCAWGFPEFEAFFGQGTRLTVV.

J is TRBJ2-2 and V is TRBV9; the D gene is possibly TRBD2 (6 bases). Germline V gene data show CDR1 as SGDLS and CDR2 as YYNGEE. V dropped 6 bases and J dropped 1 base, with 13 bases sitting between them. The CDR3 has 15 residues. CDR3 residues: CASTMGGRNTGELFF. DNA of the CDR3: TGTGCCAGCACCATGGGGGGAAGGAACACCGGGGAGCTGTTTTTT.

The chain uses TRBV2 and TRBJ2-5; 9 bases align to TRBD1. The J call is uncertain, as TRBJ2-7 better fits the DNA end. Germline V gives CDR1 SNHLY, CDR2 FYNNEI. The CDR3 runs 15 residues. This chain's CDR3 is CASKPGQGSSYEQYF. CDR3 coding DNA: TGTGCCAGCAAACCGGGACAGGGAAGCTCCTACGAGCAGTACTTC.

The genes are TRBV2 and TRBJ2-2; TRBD1 agrees at 8 bases. This CDR3 comprises 12 residues. Germline trimming cut 9 bases from V and 7 bases from J; bases unmatched to any gene: 4. Germline V gene sequence: CDR1 SNHLY, CDR2 FYNNEI. The CDR3 region has the DNA TGTGCCAGTTTCACAGGGGGCGGGGAGCTGTTTTTT. Translating it yields CASFTGGGELFF.

CDR3 sequence reads: CASSLESQGSREQYF. DNA for the CDR3: TGTGCCAGCAGCTTAGAAAGTCAGGGTTCGCGCGAGCAGTACTTC. The chain employs TRBV11-2 and TRBJ2-7; D possibly corresponds to TRBD1 (5 bases). The germline V gene encodes CDR1 SGHAT and CDR2 FQNNGV. V was shortened by 0 bases and J by 6 bases, with 15 bases between the two germline ends. The CDR3 has 15 amino acids.

CDR3 amino acids: CASSFGQQAKNIQYF. For the CDR3, the DNA is TGTGCCAGCAGCTTTGGACAGCAAGCCAAAAACATTCAGTACTTC. V and J are TRBV13 and TRBJ2-4, with D tentatively TRBD1 (6 bases). V lost 3 bases and J lost 0, with 9 bases in between. Germline CDR1 and CDR2: PRHDT and FYEKMQ (reference sequence). There are 15 residues in the CDR3.

The genes are TRBV7-2 and TRBJ2-7, with unresolved D. This CDR3 is built from 15 residues. Trimming removed 1 base from V and 3 bases from J, with 13 bases in between. Per the germline V gene, CDR1 is SGHTA and CDR2 is FQGNSA. The DNA for the CDR3 is TGTGCCAGCAGCTTAGTTGGGCACCGGTACTACGAGCAGTACTTC. Encoded protein: CASSLVGHRYYEQYF.

The J gene is TRBJ1-3, the V gene TRBV7-2; D perhaps matches TRBD1 (5 bases). The ends were cut back, 3 bases at V and 4 bases at J, with 13 bases in the middle. Germline loops: CDR1 SGHTA, CDR2 FQGNSA. This CDR3 comprises 15 residues. This CDR3 is CASSFAGVSGNTIYF. CDR3 in DNA: TGTGCCAGCAGCTTCGCGGGGGTCTCGGGAAACACCATATATTTT.

The CDR3 DNA sequence: TGCGCCAGCAGTGAGGATGTAAACTATGGCTACACCTTC. Translated, it gives CASSEDVNYGYTF. The chain carries TRBV10-2 and TRBJ1-2; D is uncertain. V lost 2 bases and J lost 2, with 6 bases in between. This CDR3 comprises 13 residues. Germline-derived CDR1 and CDR2 are WSHSY and SAAADI.